What follows are 25 T cell receptor beta chains derived from one specimen sequenced in a study of a mutant IDH1 vaccine in newly diagnosed glioma. The sample's time point: week 47, end of study. Doses comprised 300 ug of mutant IDH1 20-mer peptide each, plus topical imiquimod. Profiling relied on immunoSEQ multiplex PCR, and the TCRdb table lists in-frame clones only, not all of them. The sample yields fewer than 85,000 clones, approximately 75% seen once. No antigen has been assigned to these receptors. The starting material was PBMCs, obtained from a glioma patient whose treatment included an IDH1 peptide vaccine. These receptors were taken from a man aged 40-50 years with glioma.

The CDR3 loop is CASSTGQVRVGGELFF. CDR3 coding DNA: TGTGCCAGTAGTACCGGACAGGTTCGTGTTGGCGGGGAGCTGTTTTTT. The rearrangement joins TRBV19 to TRBJ2-2; 7 bases line up with TRBD1. The CDR3 loop spans 16 amino acids. V lost 4 bases and J lost 7; bases outside the gene matches: 12. CDR1 LNHDA and CDR2 SQIVND come from the germline V gene (reference sequence). Drawing the rest from reference TRBV19 and TRBJ2-2, the complete variable domain is DGGITQSPKYLFRKEGQNVTLSCEQNLNHDAMYWYRQDPGQGLRLIYYSQIVNDFQKGDIAEGYSVSREKKESFPLTVTSAQKNPTAFYLCASSTGQVRVGGELFFGEGSRLTVL.

This clone was seen more than once but under ten times. The rearrangement links TRBV11-2 to TRBJ1-2; weak D call: TRBD1 (6 bases). The V gene's germline CDR1 is SGHAT and CDR2 FQNNGV. V lost 5 bases and J 7 bases, leaving 20 bases between the germline ends. The CDR3 sequence is 15 residues long. DNA of the CDR3: TGTGCCAGCAGCCGCATACTTTCGGGGGCGCGTGGCTACACCTTC. The encoded protein is CASSRILSGARGYTF.

This clone was found a few times. This chain uses TRBV21-1 with TRBJ2-7; TRBD2 is taken as the D call from the table, unchecked against the DNA. TRBV21-1 is a pseudogene locus. The CDR3 is made up of 17 amino acids. CDR3 bases: TGTGCCAGCAGCAGGGGACTAGCGGGGGGGCCGACCTACGAGCAGTACTTC. It translates to CASSRGLAGGPTYEQYF.

The V call is TRBV28, the J call TRBJ1-1; D uncertain. CDR1 is MDHEN, CDR2 SYDVKM, per germline. There are 13 residues in the CDR3. V was cut by 3 bases and J by 1 base, with 6 bases left in between. The CDR3 reads CASSFYKNTEAFF. CDR3 in DNA: TGTGCCAGCAGTTTTTACAAGAACACTGAAGCTTTCTTT.

The rearrangement uses TRBV7-9 and TRBJ2-5; D gene uncertain. V was trimmed by 5 bases and J by 5 bases, leaving 12 bases between them. CDR1 is SEHNR, CDR2 FQNEAQ, per germline (reference sequence). This CDR3 contains 13 residues. CDR3 nucleotides: TGTGCCAGCAGCCCGCAGCCAAGGGAGACCCAGTACTTC. This codes for CASSPQPRETQYF. Variable domain in full (rest from reference TRBV7-9 and TRBJ2-5): DTGVSQNPRHKITKRGQNVTFRCDPISEHNRLYWYRQTLGQGPEFLTYFQNEAQLEKSRLLSDRFSAERPKGSFSTLEIQRTEQGDSAMYLCASSPQPRETQYFGPGTRLLVL.

The chain links TRBV7-9 to TRBJ2-3; D gene ambiguous. V was pared by 2 bases and J by 6 bases, with 18 bases between. Germline V gene lookup returns CDR1 SEHNR and CDR2 FQNEAQ (reference sequence). This CDR3 has 16 amino acids. CDR3 DNA: TGTGCCAGCAGCTTATTGCGACCGGTGGTGGTGGATACGCAGTATTTT. Encoded protein: CASSLLRPVVVDTQYF. The entire variable domain, with the rest obtained from reference TRBV7-9 and TRBJ2-3, is as follows: DTGVSQNPRHKITKRGQNVTFRCDPISEHNRLYWYRQTLGQGPEFLTYFQNEAQLEKSRLLSDRFSAERPKGSFSTLEIQRTEQGDSAMYLCASSLLRPVVVDTQYFGPGTRLTVL.

CDR3 DNA: TGTGCCAGCTCTCTCCGGAGGCCCTCGGGGAATCAGCCCCAGCATTTT. Its translation is CASSLRRPSGNQPQHF. This chain connects TRBV18 to TRBJ1-5; D is uncertain. The V and J ends lost 6 bases and 4 bases respectively, with 19 bases between them. The CDR3 loop spans 16 amino acids. Germline CDR1 is KGHSH and CDR2 is LQKENI.

The chain combines TRBV4-1 with TRBJ1-5, with no clear D. This CDR3 is 15 amino acids long. Between the trimmed V and J ends, which lost 3 bases and 1 base, there was a span of 10 bases. Germline V gene data show CDR1 as MGHRA and CDR2 as YSYEKL. CDR3 loop: CASSQGWASNQPQHF. In DNA, the CDR3 is TGCGCCAGCAGCCAGGGGTGGGCAAGCAATCAGCCCCAGCATTTT.

The chain couples TRBV28 to TRBJ2-7; 9 nucleotides align to TRBD1. The CDR3 is made up of 14 amino acids. Trimming cost V 6 bases and J 5 bases; bases outside gene matches: 8. In germline, CDR1 is MDHEN, CDR2 SYDVKM. This CDR3 reads CASSAGQGLDEQYF. The CDR3 nucleotides are TGTGCCAGCAGCGCTGGACAGGGGTTGGACGAGCAGTACTTC.

This rearrangement joins TRBV2 to TRBJ2-2; TRBD1 might be the D (6 bases). Germline-derived CDR1 and CDR2 are SNHLY and FYNNEI. Trimming removed 11 bases at V and 2 bases at J, with 12 bases between. The CDR3 is 13 amino acids. In nucleotides, the CDR3 is TGTGCCGGACGGACAGTAAACACCGGGGAGCTGTTTTTT. It specifies CAGRTVNTGELFF. The whole variable domain, remainder taken from reference TRBV2 and TRBJ2-2, is EPEVTQTPSHQVTQMGQEVILRCVPISNHLYFYWYRQILGQKVEFLVSFYNNEISEKSEIFDDQFSVERPDGSNFTLKIRSTKLEDSAMYFCAGRTVNTGELFFGEGSRLTVL.

This clone occurred once. The chain links TRBV10-3 to TRBJ2-1; D gene unclear. Germline assignment: CDR1 ENHRY and CDR2 SYGVKD. This CDR3 comprises 13 residues. V was trimmed by 6 bases and J by 8 bases, leaving 14 bases between them. In nucleotides, the CDR3 is TGTGCCATCAGCCCGAGGAGCTTAGATGAGCAGTTCTTC. Translation: CAISPRSLDEQFF.

The CDR3 reads CASSAGQAKSSYNEQFF. Written as DNA, the CDR3 is TGTGCCAGCAGCGCTGGACAGGCTAAGAGCTCCTACAATGAGCAGTTCTTC. The gene calls are TRBV11-3 and TRBJ2-1; 7 bases line up with TRBD1. The J segment lost 0 bases and the V segment lost 5 bases, leaving 10 bases of the junction unmatched. CDR3 length: 17 amino acids. Germline-derived CDR1 and CDR2 are SGHNT and YENEEA.

The rearrangement uses TRBV7-2 and TRBJ2-7; the match to TRBD2 covers 11 bases. The CDR3 is 12 residues long. V was pared by 4 bases and J by 9 bases, with 2 bases of the junction left unmatched. CDR1 is SGHTA, CDR2 FQGNSA, per germline. The CDR3: CASSSLAGGQYF. Written as DNA, the CDR3 is TGTGCCAGCAGCTCCCTAGCGGGGGGGCAGTACTTC.

In regard to this clone: The identical CDR3 is also encoded by other nucleotide sequences in the sample. The chain has TRBV19 and TRBJ2-2, with D unclear. Between the trimmed V and J ends, which lost 1 base and 1 base, there was a span of 1 base. Looked up from germline, CDR1 is LNHDA and CDR2 is SQIVND (reference sequence). This CDR3 has 13 residues. The CDR3 loop reads CASSIGNTGELFF. In DNA, the CDR3 is TGTGCCAGTAGTATAGGGAACACCGGGGAGCTGTTTTTT.

This chain links TRBV9 with TRBJ1-3; tentatively, D is TRBD1 (5 bases). Germline lookup yields CDR1 SGDLS and CDR2 YYNGEE. The CDR3 loop spans 15 amino acids. V gave up 4 bases and J gave up 0 bases, with 11 bases separating them. For the CDR3, the DNA is TGTGCCAGCAGCTCTCAGGGCAACTCTGGAAACACCATATATTTT. Residues: CASSSQGNSGNTIYF.

The gene calls are TRBV30 and TRBJ2-7; no clear D gene. The CDR3 runs 12 residues. Trimming stripped 2 bases from V and 5 bases from J, with 10 bases between. The germline V gene encodes CDR1 GTSNPN and CDR2 SVGIG (reference sequence). The DNA of the CDR3 is TGTGCCTGGAGTCTCGTTGGCGACGAGCAGTACTTC. Protein: CAWSLVGDEQYF.

V gene TRBV5-6 combines with J gene TRBJ2-7; TRBD1 matches at 8 bases. Losses at the gene ends were 2 bases for V and 5 bases for J; bases not matched to a gene: 9. This CDR3 spans 15 amino acids. In germline, CDR1 is SGHDT, CDR2 YYEEEE. Here the CDR3 DNA reads TGTGCCAGCAGCTTCCCGTCGACAGGGGCCGACGAGCAGTACTTC. It yields the protein CASSFPSTGADEQYF.

V and J are TRBV30 and TRBJ1-2; TRBD1 aligns across 10 bases. Per germline, CDR1 GTSNPN and CDR2 SVGIG (reference sequence). The CDR3 runs 16 residues. Germline trimming cut 3 bases from V and 2 bases from J; bases unmatched to any gene: 9. The CDR3 sequence is CAWRVGDRGPNYGYTF. CDR3 sequence (DNA): TGTGCCTGGAGGGTGGGGGACAGGGGCCCGAACTATGGCTACACCTTC.

V gene TRBV5-5 combines with J gene TRBJ2-5, with TRBD2 as a possible D gene (5 bases). CDR1 and CDR2 from the germline V gene are SGHKS and YYEKEE (reference sequence). This CDR3 is 15 amino acids long. The V gene lost 4 bases and the J gene lost 5 bases, with 18 bases spanning the gap. The CDR3 is CASSAPEVGGETQYF. CDR3 coding DNA: TGTGCCAGCAGCGCGCCGGAAGTGGGCGGGGAGACCCAGTACTTC.

This sequence joins TRBV4-3 and TRBJ1-3; D unresolved. Germline values: CDR1 LGHNA, CDR2 YSLEER. The CDR3 totals 13 residues. V dropped 1 base and J dropped 5 bases, with 6 bases sitting between them. The CDR3 sequence is CASSQGIRNTIYF. CDR3 nucleotide sequence: TGCGCCAGCAGCCAAGGAATTAGAAACACCATATATTTT.

The chain recombines TRBV29-1 with TRBJ2-7; 9 bases align to TRBD1. V lost 6 bases, J lost 1 base, and 4 bases stayed unmatched. The length of the CDR3 is 13 residues. Per germline, CDR1 SQVTM and CDR2 ANQGSEA. CDR3 nucleotides: TGCAGCGTGTGGACAGGGGCGTCCTACGAGCAGTACTTC. It yields the protein CSVWTGASYEQYF.

The J gene is TRBJ2-3, the V gene TRBV7-2, with a weak D call TRBD1 (6 bases). Looked up from germline, CDR1 is SGHTA and CDR2 is FQGNSA. The CDR3 length is 14 residues. Between the trimmed V and J ends, which lost 1 base and 2 bases, there was a span of 7 bases. In nucleotides, the CDR3 is TGTGCCAGCAGCTTAGGGGACACCACAGATACGCAGTATTTT. As protein: CASSLGDTTDTQYF. The full variable domain, its missing parts supplied by reference TRBV7-2 and TRBJ2-3, is GAGVSQSPSNKVTEKGKDVELRCDPISGHTALYWYRQSLGQGLEFLIYFQGNSAPDKSGLPSDRFSAERTGGSVSTLTIQRTQQEDSAVYLCASSLGDTTDTQYFGPGTRLTVL.

The V call is TRBV19, the J call TRBJ2-5, with D unclear. Per germline, CDR1 LNHDA and CDR2 SQIVND (reference sequence). Trimming took off 8 bases at V and 5 bases at J, with 12 bases between the two ends. The CDR3 is 12 residues long. Here the CDR3 DNA reads TGTGCCAGTGTCGGGTTCAGGGAGACCCAGTACTTC. Translation: CASVGFRETQYF.

The chain couples TRBV7-2 to TRBJ2-7, with TRBD1 identical over 7 bases. This CDR3 region has 14 residues. Germline CDR1 is SGHTA and CDR2 is FQGNSA. The J segment lost 2 bases and the V segment lost 5 bases, leaving 6 bases of the junction unmatched. CDR3 in DNA: TGTGCCAGCAGCCCGGGACAGCAAGCCTACGAGCAGTACTTC. It codes for CASSPGQQAYEQYF.

The rearrangement links TRBV6-5 to TRBJ2-5, with 9 bases identical to TRBD2. V shed 0 bases and J 5 bases; nucleotides not matched to a gene: 7. Germline lookup yields CDR1 MNHEY and CDR2 SVGAGI. This CDR3 comprises 16 residues. CDR3 DNA: TGTGCCAGCAGTTACTCTGCGGCGGGAGGGCTGGAGACCCAGTACTTC. This codes for CASSYSAAGGLETQYF.